These 3 T cell receptor beta chains were all obtained from the same sample, sequenced in a study of post-analysis software for immune sequencing data. Study-level results: Patients used roughly five TRBV segments, including TRBV5-6, TRBV5-1 and TRBV20-1, more often than controls.

Prepared libraries of TCR beta cDNA carried unique molecular identifiers. Via MiXCR, TCRdb re-called the PCR reads, giving one row per CDR3 protein. This table holds 650,000 to 900,000 distinct CDR3 sequences, 35% to 55% found once. These receptors are not linked to any known antigen. Material for sequencing was blood. The receptors were gathered from a girl between 10 and 17 years old with multiple sclerosis.

This sequence joins TRBV9 and TRBJ2-3; 10 bases are shared with TRBD2. V lost 4 bases to trimming and J lost 6 bases; unmatched junction nucleotides: 20. Per germline, CDR1 SGDLS and CDR2 YYNGEE. This CDR3 has 19 residues. CDR3 sequence (DNA): TGTGCCAGCAGCCCTCAACCGGGACTAGCGACCTCGATGGGGGATACGCAGTATTTT. Translated: CASSPQPGLATSMGDTQYF.

The rearrangement joins TRBV7-9 to TRBJ2-5; D is unresolved. This CDR3 contains 14 residues. Germline V CDR1 and CDR2: SEHNR, FQNEAQ (reference sequence). Trimming took off 4 bases at V and 7 bases at J, with 16 bases between the two ends. Written as DNA, the CDR3 is TGTGCCAGCAGCTCGGTCACATCGACCGGGACCCAGTACTTC. Its protein is CASSSVTSTGTQYF.

The V and J genes are TRBV6-5 and TRBJ1-1; D perhaps matches TRBD1 (5 bases). Per the germline V gene, CDR1 is MNHEY and CDR2 is SVGAGI. The length of the CDR3 is 13 residues. Trimming shortened V by 5 bases and J by 1 base, and 8 bases separated the two germline ends. The CDR3 region is CASSTQGNTEAFF. In DNA form, the CDR3 reads TGTGCCAGCAGTACGCAGGGGAACACTGAAGCTTTCTTT.